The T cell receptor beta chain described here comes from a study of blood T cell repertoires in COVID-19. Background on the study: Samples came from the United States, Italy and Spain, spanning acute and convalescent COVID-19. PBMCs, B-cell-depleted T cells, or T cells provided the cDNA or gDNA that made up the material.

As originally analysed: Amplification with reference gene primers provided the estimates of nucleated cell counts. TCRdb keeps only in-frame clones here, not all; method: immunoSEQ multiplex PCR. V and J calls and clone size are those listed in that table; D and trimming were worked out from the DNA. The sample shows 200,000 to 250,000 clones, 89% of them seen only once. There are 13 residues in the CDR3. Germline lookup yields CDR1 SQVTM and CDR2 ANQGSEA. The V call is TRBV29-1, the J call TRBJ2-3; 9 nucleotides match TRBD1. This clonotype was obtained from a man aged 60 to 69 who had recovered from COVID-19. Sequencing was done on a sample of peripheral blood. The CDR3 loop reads CSQRQGGKDTQYF. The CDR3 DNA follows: TGCAGTCAACGACAGGGGGGAAAAGATACGCAGTATTTT.